This T cell receptor beta chain was captured in a study of graft-versus-host responses after intestinal transplantation. Study-level results: GvH clones appeared in recipient marrow, some first in ileum or blood. Early post-transplant declines in HvG were associated with peak levels of circulating GvH clones.

Losses at the gene ends were 3 bases for V and 5 bases for J; bases not matched to a gene: 1. There are 14 residues in the CDR3. CDR1 and CDR2 (germline): MNHNS, SASEGT. Note on this clone: Its antigen remains unknown.

Data came from immunoSEQ multiplex PCR; TCRdb stores just in-frame clones and leaves some out. The sample includes about 130,000 clones, over 90% of them seen just once. Sample: unstimulated CD4+ T cells sorted from spleen or lymph node cells, taken before intestinal transplant. V is TRBV6-1 and J is TRBJ1-5; 10 bases match TRBD1. The receptor was derived from a human donor who received an intestinal transplant. CDR3 in amino acids: CASSDGTGDQPQHF. The DNA for the CDR3 is TGTGCCAGCAGTGACGGGACAGGGGATCAGCCCCAGCATTTT.